A single sample gave rise to the 14 T cell receptor beta chains below, sequenced in a study of T-cell reconstitution after alpha-beta-depleted transplantation in children. Molecular barcoding with unique molecular identifiers was used for the TCRbeta library. Using its own MiXCR run on the PCR reads, TCRdb lists one record per CDR3 protein. The repertoire consists of about 410,000 distinct CDR3 sequences, with about 20% occurring once and the leading ten covering 3.8%. The sample was PBMCs from the stem cell graft donor, taken from the stem cell graft. Source of these receptors: a human donor who donated a stem cell graft to a child with acute myeloid leukemia.

V usage is TRBV6-2 or TRBV6-3 and J usage is TRBJ2-3; weak D call: TRBD2 (5 bases). The CDR3 runs to 14 residues. Germline V CDR1 and CDR2: MNHEY, SVGEGT. The V end lost 2 bases, the J end lost 3 bases, and 9 bases lay between the germline ends. CDR3 DNA: TGTGCCAGCAGTTACGTGACTACGACAGATACGCAGTATTTT. Residues: CASSYVTTTDTQYF.

This clonotype was recorded a few times. V is TRBV6-5 and J is TRBJ2-3; TRBD1 agrees at 9 bases. V shed 6 bases, J shed 6 bases, and the junction held 10 bases outside the gene matches. The CDR3 contains 15 residues. Germline CDR1 is MNHEY and CDR2 is SVGAGI. CDR3 DNA sequence: TGTGCCAGCAGCCCGGACAGGGGTGGGTTCGATACGCAGTATTTT. This translates into CASSPDRGGFDTQYF.

The V and J genes are TRBV20-1 and TRBJ2-1, with TRBD1 identical over 10 bases. In germline, CDR1 is DFQATT, CDR2 SNEGSKA (reference sequence). The CDR3 totals 15 residues. V shed 7 bases and J 4 bases; nucleotides not matched to a gene: 10. CDR3 in amino acids: CSVTIGGQGYNEQFF. As DNA, the CDR3 is TGCAGTGTCACCATTGGGGGACAGGGGTACAATGAGCAGTTCTTC.

This clonotype was seen a handful of times. This chain connects TRBV20-1 to TRBJ2-4; D possibly corresponds to TRBD1 (5 bases). V dropped 3 bases and J dropped 6 bases, with 9 bases sitting between them. The CDR3 loop spans 12 amino acids. Germline V lookup: CDR1 DFQATT, CDR2 SNEGSKA (reference sequence). CDR3 sequence: CSASRRGNIQYF. CDR3 nucleotide sequence: TGCAGTGCTAGTAGAAGGGGAAACATTCAGTACTTC.

This clonotype was detected a few times. V is TRBV10-3 and J is TRBJ1-1; D is possibly TRBD1 (5 bases). This CDR3 comprises 13 residues. Germline CDR1 and CDR2: ENHRY and SYGVKD. V was trimmed by 7 bases and J by 1 base, leaving 10 bases between them. The CDR3 spells CAIMGTENTEAFF. In DNA form, the CDR3 reads TGTGCCATCATGGGGACCGAGAACACTGAAGCTTTCTTT.

The rearrangement uses TRBV20-1 and TRBJ1-1; 8 bases align to TRBD1. The CDR3 is 15 residues long. The V gene's germline CDR1 is DFQATT and CDR2 SNEGSKA (reference sequence). Trimming cost V 2 bases and J 0 bases; bases outside gene matches: 5. The CDR3 sequence is CSARSGQGMNTEAFF. As DNA, the CDR3 is TGCAGTGCTAGAAGTGGACAGGGTATGAACACTGAAGCTTTCTTT.

This clonotype has a handful of counts. V and J are TRBV5-1 and TRBJ2-1; perhaps TRBD2 as D (5 bases). CDR3 length: 13 amino acids. Between the trimmed V and J ends, which lost 4 bases and 9 bases, there was a span of 14 bases. CDR1 is SGHRS and CDR2 is YFSETQ in the germline V gene. CDR3 protein: CASSPGAAGEQFF. CDR3 DNA sequence: TGCGCCAGCAGCCCAGGAGCGGCGGGTGAGCAGTTCTTC.

Note on this clonotype: One end of the junction varies from germline; a read error may be responsible. The chain combines TRBV15 with TRBJ1-1; no reliable D call. The CDR3 covers 13 residues. Per the germline V gene, CDR1 is LNHNV and CDR2 is YYDKDF (reference sequence). CDR3: CATSREANREAFF. The CDR3 DNA sequence: TGTGCCACCAGCAGAGAGGCGAATCGTGAAGCCTTCTTT.

This sequence joins TRBV4-2 and TRBJ2-7; D perhaps matches TRBD1 (6 bases). This CDR3 contains 16 residues. V dropped 0 bases and J dropped 2 bases, with 14 bases sitting between them. Germline loops: CDR1 LGHNA, CDR2 YNFKEQ. In DNA form, the CDR3 reads TGTGCCAGCAGCCAAGAAGGACAGCGTTATGCCTACGAGCAGTACTTC. It yields the protein CASSQEGQRYAYEQYF.

In nucleotides, the CDR3 is TGTGCCAGCAGCCCATGGGACCACAATGAGCAGTTCTTC. The encoded protein is CASSPWDHNEQFF. This chain uses TRBV7-9 with TRBJ2-1, with D possibly being TRBD1 or TRBD2 (5 bases each). Between the trimmed V and J ends, which lost 5 bases and 5 bases, there was a span of 10 bases. The V gene's germline CDR1 is SEHNR and CDR2 FQNEAQ (reference sequence). This CDR3 is built from 13 residues.

This clonotype was counted ten times or more. The chain has TRBV6-6 and TRBJ2-1; D is unresolved. This CDR3 spans 12 amino acids. V was trimmed by 0 bases and J by 6 bases, leaving 3 bases between them. Germline values: CDR1 MNHNY, CDR2 SVGAGI (reference sequence). CDR3 protein: CASSYSANEQFF. The CDR3, as DNA: TGTGCCAGCAGTTACTCGGCCAATGAGCAGTTCTTC.

The chain recombines TRBV15 with TRBJ2-2; no clear D gene. The CDR3 totals 16 residues. Trimming took off 5 bases at V and 1 base at J, with 14 bases between the two ends. From germline, CDR1 is LNHNV and CDR2 YYDKDF (reference sequence). CDR3 region: CATSPRVEVNTGELFF. CDR3 nucleotide sequence: TGTGCCACCAGCCCCCGGGTAGAAGTGAACACCGGGGAGCTGTTTTTT.

The chain recombines TRBV20-1 with TRBJ2-1; 13 positions match TRBD2. Germline CDR1 DFQATT, CDR2 SNEGSKA (reference sequence). The CDR3 contains 18 residues. Trimming took 4 bases from V and 7 from J; bases not matched to a gene: 16. The CDR3 loop reads CSAMRPALAGGPRNEQFF. As DNA, the CDR3 is TGCAGTGCTATGCGTCCGGCACTAGCGGGAGGGCCTAGGAATGAGCAGTTCTTC.

The V gene is TRBV7-8, the J gene TRBJ1-3; the match to TRBD1 covers 9 bases. V lost 7 bases and J lost 4; bases outside the gene matches: 5. Per germline, CDR1 SGHVS and CDR2 FQNEAQ. The CDR3 has 14 residues. The CDR3 bases are TGTGCCAGCACCCGGACAGGGGACGGAAACACCATATATTTT. Translated, it gives CASTRTGDGNTIYF.